The 26 T cell receptor beta chains given below trace back to one sample, sequenced in a study of T cells after yellow fever vaccination. TCRdb ran MiXCR on the 5' RACE reads and lists one entry per CDR3 protein. The sample has a few hundred thousand distinct CDR3 sequences, roughly 8.7% seen once. The source material was PBMCs, sampled on the day of the first yellow fever vaccination. These receptors came from a man aged 18 to 29 who received the YFV17D yellow fever vaccine.

The chain uses TRBV20-1 and TRBJ2-7; D possibly corresponds to TRBD1 (5 bases). CDR3 length: 14 residues. V was shortened by 1 base and J by 3 bases, with 13 bases between the two germline ends. CDR1 is DFQATT and CDR2 is SNEGSKA in the germline V gene (reference sequence). The CDR3: CSARGQLGLYEQYV. In nucleotides, the CDR3 is TGCAGTGCTAGAGGCCAGCTGGGGCTCTACGAGCAGTACGTC.

The V gene is TRBV10-3, the J gene TRBJ2-7; TRBD2 matches 10 bases. CDR1 ENHRY and CDR2 SYGVKD come from the germline V gene. Trimming removed 4 bases from V and 0 bases from J; junction bases left unmatched: 6. The CDR3 length is 16 residues. The CDR3 DNA follows: TGTGCCATCAGTGGTGGGCTAGCGGGGGACTCCTACGAGCAGTACTTC. This gives the protein CAISGGLAGDSYEQYF.

The table lists this clonotype with a few counts. V gene TRBV5-1 combines with J gene TRBJ2-7; D gene unclear. V shed 0 bases and J shed 2 bases, with 12 bases lying between them. The CDR3 runs 15 residues. CDR1 is SGHRS and CDR2 is YFSETQ in the germline V gene. The CDR3 here is CASSLVGVETYEQYF. The CDR3 coding sequence is TGCGCCAGCAGCTTGGTTGGGGTTGAAACCTACGAGCAGTACTTC.

The genes are TRBV18 and TRBJ2-2; D is unclear. CDR1 is KGHSH, CDR2 LQKENI, per germline. The CDR3 sequence is 15 residues long. V was cut by 3 bases and J by 2 bases, with 10 bases left in between. This CDR3 reads CASSPGYRNTGELFF. CDR3 bases: TGTGCCAGCTCACCGGGGTACAGAAACACCGGGGAGCTGTTTTTT.

There are a few counts of this clonotype. The genes are TRBV6-2 or TRBV6-3 and TRBJ1-2; no clear D gene. This CDR3 has 14 residues. In germline, CDR1 is MNHEY, CDR2 SVGEGT. V shed 0 bases and J shed 8 bases, with 13 bases lying between them. The CDR3, as DNA: TGTGCCAGCAGTTACTCAATTAGCTCATCCGGCTACACCTTC. This codes for CASSYSISSSGYTF.

This clonotype was counted many times. The rearrangement links TRBV20-1 to TRBJ1-1; D perhaps matches TRBD1 (5 bases). The CDR3 is 13 amino acids. Germline V CDR1 and CDR2: DFQATT, SNEGSKA (reference sequence). Trimming removed 0 bases at V and 8 bases at J, with 13 bases between. This chain's CDR3 is CSARDQWYREAFF. CDR3 DNA: TGCAGTGCTAGAGATCAATGGTACAGGGAAGCTTTCTTT.

This clonotype was seen only a few times. This chain joins TRBV10-3 and TRBJ2-5; TRBD1 aligns across 9 bases. The germline CDR1 and CDR2 sequences are ENHRY and SYGVKD. V lost 6 bases and J lost 5; bases outside the gene matches: 7. The CDR3 spans 14 residues. The CDR3 here is CAISWDRVRETQYF. As DNA, the CDR3 is TGTGCCATCAGCTGGGACAGGGTGAGGGAGACCCAGTACTTC.

This clonotype was seen only a few times. The gene calls are TRBV4-1 and TRBJ1-5, with 10 bases aligning to TRBD1. Germline V gives CDR1 MGHRA, CDR2 YSYEKL. The CDR3 spans 16 residues. The trim removed 1 base at V and 4 bases at J, leaving 4 bases unmatched. CDR3 coding DNA: TGCGCCAGCAGCCAAGCCGGACAGGGGGTTAATCAGCCCCAGCATTTT. Amino acid sequence: CASSQAGQGVNQPQHF.

This clonotype was detected only a few times. The V gene is TRBV5-4, the J gene TRBJ2-3; 8 bases agree with TRBD2. The trim removed 0 bases at V and 2 bases at J, leaving 5 bases unmatched. The germline V gene encodes CDR1 SGHNT and CDR2 YYREEE (reference sequence). The CDR3 totals 16 residues. The CDR3 DNA is TGTGCCAGCAGCTTGGGTCAGCGGGGGCTCACAGATACGCAGTATTTT. Its translation: CASSLGQRGLTDTQYF.

The sample holds a few counts of this clonotype. The chain combines TRBV4-2 with TRBJ2-3; the match to TRBD2 covers 14 bases. The junction had 11 bases not matched to a gene; V was cut back by 3 bases and J by 6 bases. CDR1 is LGHNA, CDR2 YNFKEQ, per germline. This CDR3 has 18 amino acids. The CDR3 DNA reads TGTGCCAGCAGCCAGGCCGGGACTAGCGGGGGCAGAACGGATACGCAGTATTTT. It encodes CASSQAGTSGGRTDTQYF.

This clonotype was observed many times. The chain carries TRBV7-9 and TRBJ1-2; unclear D gene. The CDR3 runs to 12 residues. Germline CDR1 is SEHNR and CDR2 is FQNEAQ (reference sequence). Trimming took 1 base from V and 4 from J, leaving 4 bases between them. CDR3 sequence reads: CASSLDSYGYTF. CDR3 DNA: TGTGCCAGCAGCTTAGACAGCTATGGCTACACCTTC. Full variable domain (missing parts from reference TRBV7-9 and TRBJ1-2): DTGVSQNPRHKITKRGQNVTFRCDPISEHNRLYWYRQTLGQGPEFLTYFQNEAQLEKSRLLSDRFSAERPKGSFSTLEIQRTEQGDSAMYLCASSLDSYGYTFGSGTRLTVV.

There are a few counts of this clonotype. The chain links TRBV7-9 to TRBJ1-2, with D hard to call. CDR1 and CDR2 from the germline V gene are SEHNR and FQNEAQ (reference sequence). With 7 bases removed from V and 7 bases from J, the gap between germline ends came to 13 bases. CDR3 length: 12 amino acids. This chain's CDR3 is CASTEAGSGYTF. CDR3 DNA: TGTGCCAGCACCGAAGCTGGGTCTGGCTACACCTTC.

The gene calls are TRBV7-8 and TRBJ1-5; no definite D call. Germline lookup yields CDR1 SGHVS and CDR2 FQNEAQ. The CDR3 runs to 15 residues. V lost 0 bases, J lost 8 bases, and 14 bases lay in between. Here the CDR3 reads CASSLATGPWEPQHF. The CDR3 region has the DNA TGTGCCAGCAGCTTAGCGACGGGCCCTTGGGAGCCCCAGCATTTT.

This clonotype showed up just a few times. The rearrangement links TRBV6-2 or TRBV6-3 to TRBJ2-3, with D unclear. The CDR3 spans 16 residues. Looked up from germline, CDR1 is MNHEY and CDR2 is SVGEGT. The V end lost 6 bases, the J end lost 0 bases, and 16 bases lay between the germline ends. CDR3 sequence: CASRAWVQYSTDTQYF. The DNA for the CDR3 is TGTGCCAGCAGGGCCTGGGTCCAGTATAGCACAGATACGCAGTATTTT.

This clonotype has a count of ten or more. V and J are TRBV6-6 and TRBJ2-5; 7 bases are shared with TRBD2. The germline CDR1 and CDR2 sequences are MNHNY and SVGAGI (reference sequence). CDR3 length: 13 amino acids. The ends lost 6 bases at V and 2 bases at J; junction bases unmatched: 3. This CDR3 reads CASRAGSQETQYF. DNA of the CDR3: TGTGCCAGCAGAGCGGGGTCGCAAGAGACCCAGTACTTC.

The V call is TRBV10-3, the J call TRBJ2-5; TRBD2 aligns across 10 bases. Germline V lookup: CDR1 ENHRY, CDR2 SYGVKD. V shed 0 bases and J 0 bases; nucleotides not matched to a gene: 7. The length of the CDR3 is 18 residues. The CDR3: CAISESAGLAVHQETQYF. The CDR3 coding sequence is TGTGCCATCAGTGAGTCGGCCGGACTAGCGGTACACCAAGAGACCCAGTACTTC.

In its sample, this clonotype was seen a few times. The chain has TRBV5-1 and TRBJ2-4; 13 nucleotides match TRBD2. The V segment lost 5 bases and the J segment 3 bases; nucleotides outside the gene matches: 5. CDR1 SGHRS and CDR2 YFSETQ come from the germline V gene. The CDR3 totals 16 residues. CDR3 nucleotide sequence: TGCGCCAGCAGTAGACTAGCGGGGGGCGGCAAAAACATTCAGTACTTC. Translating gives CASSRLAGGGKNIQYF.

The CDR3 here is CASRRPVTDTQYF. Written as DNA, the CDR3 is TGTGCCAGCCGACGGCCAGTCACAGATACGCAGTATTTT. The chain has TRBV7-2 and TRBJ2-3; no clear D gene. Deletions cut 8 bases from V and 2 bases from J, with 11 bases between. Germline CDR1 SGHTA, CDR2 FQGNSA. The CDR3 runs 13 residues.

The V and J genes are TRBV11-2 and TRBJ2-5; D is possibly TRBD2 (5 bases). Trimming stripped 3 bases from V and 5 bases from J, with 13 bases between. The CDR3 loop spans 14 amino acids. CDR1 and CDR2 from the germline V gene are SGHAT and FQNNGV. CDR3 protein: CASSLWLAGETQYF. CDR3 bases: TGTGCCAGCAGCTTGTGGCTAGCCGGTGAGACCCAGTACTTC. The entire variable domain, with the rest obtained from reference TRBV11-2 and TRBJ2-5, is as follows: EAGVAQSPRYKIIEKRQSVAFWCNPISGHATLYWYQQILGQGPKLLIQFQNNGVVDDSQLPKDRFSAERLKGVDSTLKIQPAKLEDSAVYLCASSLWLAGETQYFGPGTRLLVL.

The chain links TRBV4-1 to TRBJ1-1; D gene ambiguous. This CDR3 contains 15 residues. The V and J ends lost 0 bases and 4 bases respectively, with 12 bases between them. Germline V gene lookup returns CDR1 MGHRA and CDR2 YSYEKL. The CDR3 protein is CASSQDWPIGTEAFF. CDR3 coding DNA: TGCGCCAGCAGCCAAGATTGGCCCATCGGCACTGAAGCTTTCTTT.

This clonotype was observed a few times. The chain recombines TRBV24-1 with TRBJ2-3; no clear D. Germline V lookup: CDR1 KGHDR, CDR2 SFDVKD. This CDR3 has 14 residues. V lost 4 bases and J 1 base, leaving 8 bases between the germline ends. CDR3 sequence (DNA): TGTGCCACCAGTGACCCTGATCGCACAGATACGCAGTATTTT. It yields the protein CATSDPDRTDTQYF.

This clonotype was picked up a small number of times. The V call is TRBV12-3 or TRBV12-4, the J call TRBJ2-3; D is possibly TRBD1 (5 bases). With 7 bases removed from V and 0 bases from J, the gap between germline ends came to 11 bases. CDR3 length: 14 residues. In DNA form, the CDR3 reads TGTGCCAGCACCCTGACAGTTAGCACAGATACGCAGTATTTT. Encoded protein: CASTLTVSTDTQYF.

This rearrangement joins TRBV20-1 to TRBJ2-1, with 11 positions matching TRBD2. V lost 5 bases and J lost 2; bases outside the gene matches: 5. The germline V gene has CDR1 DFQATT and CDR2 SNEGSKA (reference sequence). The CDR3 sequence is 15 residues long. CDR3 sequence reads: CSAFSGGGPYNEQFF. The CDR3, as DNA: TGCAGTGCTTTTAGCGGGGGGGGTCCCTACAATGAGCAGTTCTTC.

There are a few counts of this clonotype. The rearrangement uses TRBV15 and TRBJ1-2, with D perhaps TRBD1 (6 bases). This CDR3 region has 15 residues. Deletions cut 0 bases from V and 4 bases from J, with 12 bases between. Germline CDR1 LNHNV, CDR2 YYDKDF (reference sequence). The CDR3 loop reads CATSRDGGAGYGYTF. CDR3 nucleotides: TGTGCCACCAGCAGAGATGGGGGCGCGGGCTATGGCTACACCTTC.

The table lists this clonotype with a few counts. The V and J genes are TRBV6-2 or TRBV6-3 and TRBJ2-1, with 9 positions matching TRBD2. Germline CDR1 is MNHEY and CDR2 is SVGEGT. V shed 2 bases, J shed 6 bases, and the junction held 5 bases outside the gene matches. The CDR3 sequence is 15 residues long. The CDR3 DNA is TGTGCCAGCAGTTACCGGGCTAGCGGGGTCAATGAGCAGTTCTTC. Protein: CASSYRASGVNEQFF.

The chain combines TRBV20-1 with TRBJ1-2, with D maybe TRBD1 (5 bases). The V gene's germline CDR1 is DFQATT and CDR2 SNEGSKA (reference sequence). Trimming pared 1 base from V and 8 bases from J, leaving 14 bases between. The CDR3 runs 13 residues. In nucleotides, the CDR3 is TGCAGTGCTAGAGTATTCCAGGGTAAAGGCTACACCTTC. Translated: CSARVFQGKGYTF.